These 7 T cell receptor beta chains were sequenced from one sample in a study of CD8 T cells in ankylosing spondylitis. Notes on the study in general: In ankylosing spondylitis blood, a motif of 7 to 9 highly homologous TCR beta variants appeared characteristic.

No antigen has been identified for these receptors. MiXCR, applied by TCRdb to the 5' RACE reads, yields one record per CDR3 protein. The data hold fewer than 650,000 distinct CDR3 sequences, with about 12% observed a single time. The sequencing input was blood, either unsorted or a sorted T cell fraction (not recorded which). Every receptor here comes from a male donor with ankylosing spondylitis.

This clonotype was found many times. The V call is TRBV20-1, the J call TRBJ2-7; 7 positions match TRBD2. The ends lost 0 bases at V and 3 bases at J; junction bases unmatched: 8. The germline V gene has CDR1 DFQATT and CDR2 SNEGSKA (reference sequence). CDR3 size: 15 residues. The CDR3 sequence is CSARDGAAGLYEQYF. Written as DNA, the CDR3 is TGCAGTGCTAGAGATGGGGCAGCGGGACTCTACGAGCAGTACTTC.

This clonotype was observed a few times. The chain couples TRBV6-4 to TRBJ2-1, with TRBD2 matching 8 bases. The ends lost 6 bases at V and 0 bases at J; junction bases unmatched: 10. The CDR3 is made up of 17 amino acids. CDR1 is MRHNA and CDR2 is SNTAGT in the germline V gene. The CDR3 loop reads CASRPIAGSSSYNEQFF. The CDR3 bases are TGTGCCAGCAGACCCATAGCGGGATCCAGCTCCTACAATGAGCAGTTCTTC.

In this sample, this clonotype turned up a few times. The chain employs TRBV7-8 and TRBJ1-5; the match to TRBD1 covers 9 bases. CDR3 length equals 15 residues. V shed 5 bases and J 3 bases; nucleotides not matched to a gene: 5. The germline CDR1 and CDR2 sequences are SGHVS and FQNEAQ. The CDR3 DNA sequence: TGTGCCAGCAGCCGGACAGGGGCCCCCAATCAGCCCCAGCATTTT. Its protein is CASSRTGAPNQPQHF.

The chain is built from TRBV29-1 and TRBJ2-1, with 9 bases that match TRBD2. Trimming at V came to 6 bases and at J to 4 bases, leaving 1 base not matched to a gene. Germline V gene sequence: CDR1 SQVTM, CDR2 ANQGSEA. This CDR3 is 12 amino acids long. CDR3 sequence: CSVTSGYNEQFF. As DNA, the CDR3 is TGCAGCGTGACTAGCGGATACAATGAGCAGTTCTTC.

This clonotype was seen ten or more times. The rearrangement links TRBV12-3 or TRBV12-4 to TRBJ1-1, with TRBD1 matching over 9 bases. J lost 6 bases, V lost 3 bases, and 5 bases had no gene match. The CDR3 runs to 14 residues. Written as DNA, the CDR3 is TGTGCCAGCAGTTTGGGGACAGGGTGGGCTGAAGCTTTCTTT. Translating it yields CASSLGTGWAEAFF.

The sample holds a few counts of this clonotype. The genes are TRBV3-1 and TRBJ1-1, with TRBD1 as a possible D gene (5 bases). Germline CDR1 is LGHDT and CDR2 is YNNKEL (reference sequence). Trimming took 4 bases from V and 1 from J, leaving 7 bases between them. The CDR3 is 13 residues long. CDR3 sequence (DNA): TGTGCCAGCAGCCGGGGACCGAACACTGAAGCTTTCTTT. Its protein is CASSRGPNTEAFF. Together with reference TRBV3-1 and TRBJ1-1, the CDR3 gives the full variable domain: DTAVSQTPKYLVTQMGNDKSIKCEQNLGHDTMYWYKQDSKKFLKIMFSYNNKELIINETVPNRFSPKSPDKAHLNLHINSLELGDSAVYFCASSRGPNTEAFFGQGTRLTVV.

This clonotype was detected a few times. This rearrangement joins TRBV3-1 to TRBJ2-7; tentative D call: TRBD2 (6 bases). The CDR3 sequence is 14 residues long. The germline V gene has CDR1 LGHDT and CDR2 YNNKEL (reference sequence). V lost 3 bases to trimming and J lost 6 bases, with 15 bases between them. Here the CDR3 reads CASSQGLGGREQYF. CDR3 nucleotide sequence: TGTGCCAGCAGCCAGGGGTTGGGGGGACGCGAGCAGTACTTC.